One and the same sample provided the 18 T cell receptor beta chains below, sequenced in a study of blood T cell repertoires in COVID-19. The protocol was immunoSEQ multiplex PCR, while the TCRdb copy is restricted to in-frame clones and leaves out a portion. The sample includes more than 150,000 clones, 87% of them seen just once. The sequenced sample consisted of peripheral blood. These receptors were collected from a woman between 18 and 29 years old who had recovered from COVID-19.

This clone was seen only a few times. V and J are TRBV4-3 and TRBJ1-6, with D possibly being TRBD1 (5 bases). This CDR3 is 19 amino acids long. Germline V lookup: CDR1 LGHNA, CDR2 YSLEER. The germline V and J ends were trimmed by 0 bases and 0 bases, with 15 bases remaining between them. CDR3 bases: TGCGCCAGCAGCCAAGATGTAGGCACAGGAAGCTCCTATAATTCACCCCTCCACTTT. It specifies CASSQDVGTGSSYNSPLHF.

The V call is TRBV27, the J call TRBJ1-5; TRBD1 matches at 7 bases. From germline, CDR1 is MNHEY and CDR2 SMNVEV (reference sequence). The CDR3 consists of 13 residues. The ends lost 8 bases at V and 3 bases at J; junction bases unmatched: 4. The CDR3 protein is CASGDSLNQPQHF. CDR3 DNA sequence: TGTGCCAGCGGGGACAGCCTCAATCAGCCCCAGCATTTT.

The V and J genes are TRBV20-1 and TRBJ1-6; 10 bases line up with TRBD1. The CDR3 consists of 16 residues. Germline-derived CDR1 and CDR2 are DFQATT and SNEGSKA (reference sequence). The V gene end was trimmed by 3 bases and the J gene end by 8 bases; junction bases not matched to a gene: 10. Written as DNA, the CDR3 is TGCAGTGCTAGTGAGTTGGGACAGGGGACTCATTCACCCCTCCACTTT. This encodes CSASELGQGTHSPLHF.

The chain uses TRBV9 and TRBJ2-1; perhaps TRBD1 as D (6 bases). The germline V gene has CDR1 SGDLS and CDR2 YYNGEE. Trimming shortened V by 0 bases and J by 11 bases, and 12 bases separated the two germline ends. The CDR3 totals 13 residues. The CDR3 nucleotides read TGTGCCAGCAGCGTAGTAGTTGGGGGCCAGCAGTTCTTC. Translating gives CASSVVVGGQQFF.

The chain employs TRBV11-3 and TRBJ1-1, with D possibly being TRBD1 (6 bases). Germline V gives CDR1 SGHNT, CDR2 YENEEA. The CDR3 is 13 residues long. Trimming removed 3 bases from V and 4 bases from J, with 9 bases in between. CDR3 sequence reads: CASSFRGVTEAFF. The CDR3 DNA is TGTGCCAGCAGCTTCAGGGGTGTCACTGAAGCTTTCTTT.

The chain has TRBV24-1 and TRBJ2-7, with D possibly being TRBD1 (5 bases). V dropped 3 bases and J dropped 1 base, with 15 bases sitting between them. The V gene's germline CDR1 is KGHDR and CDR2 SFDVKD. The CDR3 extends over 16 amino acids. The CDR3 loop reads CATSDARARTSYEQYF. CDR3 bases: TGTGCCACCAGTGATGCCCGGGCCAGGACATCCTACGAGCAGTACTTC.

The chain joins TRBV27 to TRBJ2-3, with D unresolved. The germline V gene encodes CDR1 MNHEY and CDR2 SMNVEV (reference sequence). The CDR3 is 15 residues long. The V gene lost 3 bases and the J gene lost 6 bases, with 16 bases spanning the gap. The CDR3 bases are TGTGCCAGCAGTTTGTTACTATCCTCTCGGGATACGCAGTATTTT. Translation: CASSLLLSSRDTQYF.

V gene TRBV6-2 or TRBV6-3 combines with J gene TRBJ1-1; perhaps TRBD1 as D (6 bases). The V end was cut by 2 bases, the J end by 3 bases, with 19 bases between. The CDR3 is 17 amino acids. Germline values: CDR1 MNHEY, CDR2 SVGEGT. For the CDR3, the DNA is TGTGCCAGCAGTTACGTCCCACGAGGACAGACGGACACTGAAGCTTTCTTT. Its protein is CASSYVPRGQTDTEAFF.

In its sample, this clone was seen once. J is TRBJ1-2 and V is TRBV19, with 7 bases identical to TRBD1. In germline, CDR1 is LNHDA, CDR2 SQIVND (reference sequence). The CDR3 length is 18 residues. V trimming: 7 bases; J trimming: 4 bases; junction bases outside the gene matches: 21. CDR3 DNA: TGTGCCAGTACCCGCGGGACCGGGACAGTACTTTTTTCCTATGGCTACACCTTC. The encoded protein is CASTRGTGTVLFSYGYTF.

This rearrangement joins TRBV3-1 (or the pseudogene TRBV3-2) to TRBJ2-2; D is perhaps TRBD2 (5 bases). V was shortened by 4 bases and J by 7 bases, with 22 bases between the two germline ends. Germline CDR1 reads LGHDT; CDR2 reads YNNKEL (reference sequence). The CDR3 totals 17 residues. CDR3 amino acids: CASSLTYGLEHGGELFF. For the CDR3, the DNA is TGTGCCAGCAGCCTGACCTACGGACTTGAGCATGGCGGGGAGCTGTTTTTT.

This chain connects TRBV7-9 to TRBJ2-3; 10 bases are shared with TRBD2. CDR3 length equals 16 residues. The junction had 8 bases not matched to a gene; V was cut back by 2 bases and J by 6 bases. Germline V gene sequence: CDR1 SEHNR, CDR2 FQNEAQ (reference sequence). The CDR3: CASSLSLAGVVDTQYF. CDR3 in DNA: TGTGCCAGCAGCTTATCCCTAGCGGGGGTAGTTGATACGCAGTATTTT.

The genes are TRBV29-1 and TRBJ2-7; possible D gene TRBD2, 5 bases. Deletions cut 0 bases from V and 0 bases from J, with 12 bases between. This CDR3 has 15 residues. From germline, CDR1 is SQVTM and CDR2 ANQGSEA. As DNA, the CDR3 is TGCAGCGTTGAAGATCTTGTCGGGGTCTCCTACGAGCAGTACTTC. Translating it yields CSVEDLVGVSYEQYF.

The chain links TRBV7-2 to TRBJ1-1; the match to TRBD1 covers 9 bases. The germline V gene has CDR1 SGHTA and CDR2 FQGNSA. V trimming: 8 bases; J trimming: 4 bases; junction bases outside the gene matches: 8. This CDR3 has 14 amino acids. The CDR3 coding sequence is TGTGCCAGCGGGGAGGGACAGGGAAGCACTGAAGCTTTCTTT. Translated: CASGEGQGSTEAFF.

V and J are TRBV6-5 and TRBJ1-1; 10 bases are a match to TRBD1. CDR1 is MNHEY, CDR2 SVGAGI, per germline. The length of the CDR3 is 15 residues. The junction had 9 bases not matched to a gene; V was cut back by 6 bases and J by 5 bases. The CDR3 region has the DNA TGTGCCAGCAGGCCCGACAGGGGGCAGGGAACTGAAGCTTTCTTT. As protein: CASRPDRGQGTEAFF.

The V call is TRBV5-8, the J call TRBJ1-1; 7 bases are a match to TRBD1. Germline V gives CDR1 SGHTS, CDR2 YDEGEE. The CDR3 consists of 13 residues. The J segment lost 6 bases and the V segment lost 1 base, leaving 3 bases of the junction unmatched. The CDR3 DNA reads TGTGCCAGCAGCTTGTCAGGGGGTTCTGAAGCTTTCTTT. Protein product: CASSLSGGSEAFF.

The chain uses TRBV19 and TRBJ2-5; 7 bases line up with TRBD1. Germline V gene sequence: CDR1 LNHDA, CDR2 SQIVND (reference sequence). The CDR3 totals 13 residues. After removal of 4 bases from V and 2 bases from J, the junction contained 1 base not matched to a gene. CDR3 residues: CASSRGQQETQYF. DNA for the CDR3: TGTGCCAGTAGTAGGGGACAGCAAGAGACCCAGTACTTC.

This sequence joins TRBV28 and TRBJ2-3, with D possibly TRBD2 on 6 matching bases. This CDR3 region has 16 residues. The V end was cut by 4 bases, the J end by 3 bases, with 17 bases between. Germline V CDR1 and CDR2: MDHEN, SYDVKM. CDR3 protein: CASSSPSPGGTDTQYF. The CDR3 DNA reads TGTGCCAGCAGTTCCCCCAGCCCCGGAGGGACAGATACGCAGTATTTT. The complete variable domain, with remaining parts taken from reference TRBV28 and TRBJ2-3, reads DVKVTQSSRYLVKRTGEKVFLECVQDMDHENMFWYRQDPGLGLRLIYFSYDVKMKEKGDIPEGYSVSREKKERFSLILESASTNQTSMYLCASSSPSPGGTDTQYFGPGTRLTVL.

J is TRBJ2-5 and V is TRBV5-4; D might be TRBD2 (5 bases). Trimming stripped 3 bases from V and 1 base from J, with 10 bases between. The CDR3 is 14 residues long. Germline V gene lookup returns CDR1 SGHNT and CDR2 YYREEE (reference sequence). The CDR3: CASSSGIFQETQYF. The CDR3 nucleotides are TGTGCCAGCAGCTCCGGGATTTTCCAAGAGACCCAGTACTTC.